The 30 T cell receptor beta chains presented below share a single source sample, sequenced in a study of regulatory T cells in long-lasting Graves disease (dated by TCRdb to the early 2020s). Read against the paper, the sample's time point label means: newly diagnosed GD, antithyroid drugs for less than 3 months. For both TCR sequencing and RNA sequencing, RNA was extracted from PBMCs using TRIzol. The method was multiplex PCR. TCRdb lists the instrument as Illumina HiSeq 4000. iRepertoire HTBI primers and Arm-PCR amplification of CDR3 regions were used to construct TCR beta libraries. The raw public data were reprocessed by TCRdb itself: fastp quality trimming at Q25, MiXCR clonotype calling, in-frame beta chains only. Each entry merges the rows of one CDR3 protein and shows their most common DNA and genes. A total of hundreds of thousands of distinct CDR3 sequences appear in this sample, 15% to 18% of them only once. 22% of the sample rests with the top ten.

The specimen comprised peripheral blood mononuclear cells (PBMCs), sampled at new diagnosis, from a patient treated with antithyroid drugs. These receptors were collected from a female donor with Graves disease.

This CDR3 is CASSLEVAGYSNTGELFF. As DNA, the CDR3 is TGTGCCAGCAGCCTAGAGGTAGCGGGATACTCAAACACCGGGGAGCTGTTTTTT. This chain connects TRBV9 to TRBJ2-2, with 8 bases identical to TRBD2. Germline V lookup: CDR1 SGDLS, CDR2 YYNGEE. V shed 4 bases and J 2 bases; nucleotides not matched to a gene: 13. The CDR3 is made up of 18 amino acids. Complete variable domain (other parts from reference TRBV9 and TRBJ2-2): DSGVTQTPKHLITATGQRVTLRCSPRSGDLSVYWYQQSLDQGLQFLIQYYNGEERAKGNILERFSAQQFPDLHSELNLSSLELGDSALYFCASSLEVAGYSNTGELFFGEGSRLTVL.

This clonotype was counted many times. This chain links TRBV3-1 with TRBJ1-2; D not resolved. V was pared by 6 bases and J by 4 bases, with 15 bases between. CDR1 LGHDT and CDR2 YNNKEL come from the germline V gene (reference sequence). The CDR3 is 14 residues long. The chain's CDR3 is CASSGPYPGYGYTF. In DNA, the CDR3 is TGTGCCAGCAGTGGACCGTACCCGGGCTATGGCTACACCTTC.

This clonotype occurred many times. This chain connects TRBV12-3 or TRBV12-4 to TRBJ1-1; possible D gene TRBD1, 6 bases. The CDR3 covers 14 residues. Trimming shortened V by 4 bases and J by 5 bases, and 14 bases separated the two germline ends. Here the CDR3 reads CASSSGVPGTEAFF. Here the CDR3 DNA reads TGTGCCAGCAGTTCAGGGGTCCCGGGAACTGAAGCTTTCTTT.

The table lists this clonotype with many counts. V is TRBV12-3 or TRBV12-4 and J is TRBJ1-6, with a possible D match to TRBD1 (5 bases). The V gene lost 2 bases and the J gene lost 7 bases, with 21 bases spanning the gap. CDR3 length equals 18 residues. CDR3 sequence reads: CASSLFVRGRGENSPLHF. CDR3 coding DNA: TGTGCCAGCAGTTTATTCGTACGGGGTCGGGGGGAAAATTCACCCCTCCACTTT.

This clonotype came up many times. V usage is TRBV7-2 and J usage is TRBJ2-1, with 15 bases identical to TRBD2. Trimming took 4 bases from V and 9 from J; bases not matched to a gene: 4. CDR3 length: 15 residues. Per germline, CDR1 SGHTA and CDR2 FQGNSA. CDR3 region: CASSYRGLAGGEQFF. DNA for the CDR3: TGTGCCAGCAGCTATAGGGGACTAGCGGGAGGTGAGCAGTTCTTC. Combining the CDR3 with reference TRBV7-2 and TRBJ2-1 gives the whole variable domain GAGVSQSPSNKVTEKGKDVELRCDPISGHTALYWYRQSLGQGLEFLIYFQGNSAPDKSGLPSDRFSAERTGGSVSTLTIQRTQQEDSAVYLCASSYRGLAGGEQFFGPGTRLTVL.

This clonotype appeared many times. The genes are TRBV7-2 and TRBJ2-3; TRBD2 matches 8 bases. Germline loops: CDR1 SGHTA, CDR2 FQGNSA. This CDR3 contains 15 residues. V lost 2 bases, J lost 5 bases, and 6 bases stayed unmatched. This CDR3 is CASSLIGLAGDTQYF. CDR3 coding DNA: TGTGCCAGCAGCTTAATCGGACTAGCAGGAGATACGCAGTATTTT.

Remarks on this clonotype: The likely explanation is a read error, given a far larger clone one base away. Given the absence of the conserved phenylalanine or tryptophan at the CDR3 end, a read error is likely. The DNA is left out, because the CDR3 cannot be placed on it with certainty; the CDR3 is given as TCRdb lists it. The V and J genes are TRBV2 and TRBJ2-3; TRBD2, the table's D call, lacks a check against the DNA. CDR1 and CDR2 from the germline V gene are SNHLY and FYNNEI. The CDR3 length is 13 residues, termini included. CDR3 region: CASRDSGGQTQYL.

Worth noting for this clonotype: A far larger clone lies a single base away; this is likely a read error. V usage is TRBV7-2 and J usage is TRBJ1-1; possibly TRBD1 for D (5 bases). This CDR3 contains 14 residues. Germline assignment: CDR1 SGHTA and CDR2 FQGNSA. The CDR3 sequence is CAGSLYAGTTEAFF. For the CDR3, the DNA is TGTGCCGGCAGCTTATATGCAGGGACCACTGAAGCTTTCTTT.

The chain links TRBV25-1 to TRBJ1-1; no clear D. Trimming stripped 7 bases from V and 2 bases from J, with 17 bases between. This CDR3 has 15 residues. Germline CDR1 reads MGHDK; CDR2 reads SYGVNS. The CDR3: CASTTYTAANTEAFF. CDR3 coding DNA: TGTGCCAGCACCACATATACGGCAGCTAACACTGAAGCTTTCTTT.

This clonotype has ten or more counts. V gene TRBV9 combines with J gene TRBJ2-1, with TRBD2 matching over 10 bases. The CDR3 runs to 17 residues. Per the germline V gene, CDR1 is SGDLS and CDR2 is YYNGEE. The V and J ends lost 3 bases and 1 base, in that order; junction bases with no gene match: 7. The CDR3 protein is CASSEKREGQSYNEQFF. DNA for the CDR3: TGTGCCAGCAGCGAAAAGCGGGAGGGCCAATCCTACAATGAGCAGTTCTTC.

This clonotype has ten or more counts. V and J are TRBV15 and TRBJ2-7; 8 bases fit TRBD2. Germline CDR1 reads LNHNV; CDR2 reads YYDKDF (reference sequence). This CDR3 has 10 amino acids. Written as DNA, the CDR3 is TGTGGACTAGCGCGCTACGAGCAGTACTTC. Translating gives CGLARYEQYF.

The sample holds many counts of this clonotype. The chain joins TRBV12-3 or TRBV12-4 to TRBJ1-1; 7 positions agree with TRBD1. Trimming took 3 bases from V and 6 from J; bases not matched to a gene: 10. This CDR3 region has 15 residues. The chain's CDR3 is CASSLEDKTGPEAFF. The CDR3 nucleotides read TGTGCCAGCAGTTTGGAAGACAAGACAGGGCCTGAAGCTTTCTTT.

Many counts were recorded for this clonotype. The genes are TRBV7-3 and TRBJ2-1, with a tentative D call TRBD2 (6 bases). CDR1 and CDR2 from the germline V gene are SGHTA and FQGTGA. The CDR3 extends over 15 amino acids. V lost 5 bases to trimming and J lost 3 bases, with 14 bases between them. For the CDR3, the DNA is TGTGCCAGCAGCCCGACGTTCGGGAGCTACAATGAGCAGTTCTTC. This sequence encodes CASSPTFGSYNEQFF.

At least ten counts were recorded for this clonotype. The chain couples TRBV3-1 to TRBJ1-4; tentatively, D is TRBD1 (5 bases). The germline gives CDR1 LGHDT, CDR2 YNNKEL (reference sequence). CDR3 length: 15 residues. Trimming removed 1 base from V and 8 bases from J, with 14 bases in between. Written as DNA, the CDR3 is TGTGCCAGCAGCCAAGCCTACGGGACCTCCGAAAAACTGTTTTTT. It is translated as CASSQAYGTSEKLFF.

This clonotype was seen at least ten times. The chain links TRBV16 to TRBJ2-3, with 8 bases fitting TRBD1. Per the germline V gene, CDR1 is KGHSY and CDR2 is FQNENV. Losses at the gene ends were 3 bases for V and 4 bases for J; bases not matched to a gene: 6. This CDR3 contains 15 residues. CDR3 sequence reads: CASSHSGQGADTQYF. The CDR3 nucleotides are TGTGCCAGCAGCCATTCCGGACAGGGTGCAGATACGCAGTATTTT.

This clonotype was recorded at least ten times. V is TRBV6-1 and J is TRBJ2-2, with 7 bases identical to TRBD2. This CDR3 has 12 residues. J gave up 4 bases and V 8 bases, and 1 base lay outside the gene matches. The germline gives CDR1 MNHNS, CDR2 SASEGT. The CDR3: CASGRATGELFF. The CDR3 nucleotides read TGTGCCAGCGGGAGGGCCACCGGGGAGCTGTTTTTT.

This clonotype was picked up many times. The chain has TRBV6-1 and TRBJ1-3; D not resolved. Per the germline V gene, CDR1 is MNHNS and CDR2 is SASEGT. Trimming took 0 bases from V and 0 from J, leaving 9 bases between them. The CDR3 runs 16 residues. The CDR3 DNA follows: TGTGCCAGCAGTGAAGCTAGTAGGAGCTCTGGAAACACCATATATTTT. As protein: CASSEASRSSGNTIYF.

V and J are TRBV18 and TRBJ2-7, with 13 nucleotides matching TRBD2. CDR3 length: 16 residues. Unmatched junction bases numbered 5, after V lost 0 bases and J lost 6 bases. Germline CDR1 KGHSH, CDR2 LQKENI. The CDR3 DNA reads TGTGCCAGCTCACCACCGACTAGCGGGAGGTTTCGCGAGCAGTACTTC. Amino acids: CASSPPTSGRFREQYF.

Ten or more counts support this clonotype. The chain combines TRBV7-9 with TRBJ2-1; 12 bases agree with TRBD2. The junction had 5 bases not matched to a gene; V was cut back by 3 bases and J by 8 bases. The CDR3 runs 15 residues. Germline values: CDR1 SEHNR, CDR2 FQNEAQ (reference sequence). CDR3 nucleotides: TGTGCCAGCAGCTTCAGACTAGCGGGAGATGATGAGCAGTTCTTC. Protein product: CASSFRLAGDDEQFF.

This clonotype has ten or more counts. The rearrangement links TRBV11-2 to TRBJ2-1; D is perhaps TRBD1 (6 bases). The CDR3 covers 14 residues. Trimming cost V 3 bases and J 5 bases, with 11 bases left between them. CDR1 is SGHAT and CDR2 is FQNNGV in the germline V gene. CDR3 DNA sequence: TGTGCCAGCAGCTTCGTGGCAGGGGACAATGAGCAGTTCTTC. The encoded protein is CASSFVAGDNEQFF.

This clonotype was recorded many times. The genes are TRBV9 and TRBJ2-5; a possible D gene is TRBD2 (6 bases). CDR1 and CDR2 (germline): SGDLS, YYNGEE. There are 15 residues in the CDR3. V was cut by 0 bases and J by 4 bases, with 13 bases left in between. The CDR3 DNA sequence: TGTGCCAGCAGCGTAGAGGGAGGACTCCGAGAGACCCAGTACTTC. Its protein product is CASSVEGGLRETQYF. The whole variable domain, filled in from reference TRBV9 and TRBJ2-5, reads DSGVTQTPKHLITATGQRVTLRCSPRSGDLSVYWYQQSLDQGLQFLIQYYNGEERAKGNILERFSAQQFPDLHSELNLSSLELGDSALYFCASSVEGGLRETQYFGPGTRLLVL.

This chain joins TRBV7-2 and TRBJ1-5; 9 bases are shared with TRBD1. V was clipped by 0 bases and J by 2 bases; unmatched bases: 11. Germline V CDR1 and CDR2: SGHTA, FQGNSA. This CDR3 spans 19 amino acids. CDR3 region: CASSLARTGARKGNQPQHF. CDR3 coding DNA: TGTGCCAGCAGCTTAGCAAGGACAGGGGCACGAAAGGGCAATCAGCCCCAGCATTTT.

This clonotype was seen only a few times. This chain connects TRBV5-1 to TRBJ1-1; D unclear. V lost 5 bases to trimming and J lost 1 base, with 12 bases between them. Germline-derived CDR1 and CDR2 are SGHRS and YFSETQ. The CDR3 totals 14 residues. Written as DNA, the CDR3 is TGCGCCAGCAGGAAGGGCCGGTCGAACACTGAAGCTTTCTTT. Translating gives CASRKGRSNTEAFF.

This clonotype was seen a few times. The V and J genes are TRBV10-3 and TRBJ2-3; D is unclear. Trimming shortened V by 2 bases and J by 7 bases, and 7 bases separated the two germline ends. Germline CDR1 is ENHRY and CDR2 is SYGVKD. There are 12 residues in the CDR3. The CDR3 DNA is TGTGCCATCAGTGAGGACATAAATACGCAGTATTTT. It is translated as CAISEDINTQYF.

This clonotype was detected ten times or more. The chain recombines TRBV6-6 with TRBJ2-7; TRBD1 might be the D (6 bases). V dropped 0 bases and J dropped 2 bases, with 26 bases sitting between them. The CDR3 totals 20 residues. CDR1 MNHNY and CDR2 SVGAGI come from the germline V gene (reference sequence). This CDR3 reads CASSYSISWDTSSLAYEQYF. The CDR3 DNA reads TGTGCCAGCAGTTACTCGATTTCGTGGGACACCTCCTCTCTAGCCTACGAGCAGTACTTC.

This clonotype was picked up a small number of times. Sequence at one end of the junction differs from germline and may be a read error. This chain links TRBV7-2 with TRBJ2-7, with D maybe TRBD2 (5 bases). In germline, CDR1 is SGHTA, CDR2 FQGNSA. CDR3 length: 16 amino acids. The CDR3 protein is CASSHGSGLFSYEQYF. In DNA form, the CDR3 reads TGCGCCAGCAGCCACGGATCCGGACTCTTCTCCTACGAGCAGTACTTC.

The V gene is TRBV2, the J gene TRBJ2-5; 11 positions agree with TRBD1. The J segment lost 5 bases and the V segment lost 1 base, leaving 6 bases of the junction unmatched. Germline lookup yields CDR1 SNHLY and CDR2 FYNNEI. This CDR3 comprises 16 residues. In DNA, the CDR3 is TGTGCCAGCAGTGAAGGGGGGACAGGGGGATGGGAGACCCAGTACTTC. This encodes CASSEGGTGGWETQYF. The variable domain in full, with the rest retrieved from reference TRBV2 and TRBJ2-5, is EPEVTQTPSHQVTQMGQEVILRCVPISNHLYFYWYRQILGQKVEFLVSFYNNEISEKSEIFDDQFSVERPDGSNFTLKIRSTKLEDSAMYFCASSEGGTGGWETQYFGPGTRLLVL.

This clonotype was observed at least ten times. This chain links TRBV2 with TRBJ1-2, with D perhaps matching TRBD1 (6 bases). Trimming took off 3 bases at V and 4 bases at J, with 9 bases between the two ends. Germline values: CDR1 SNHLY, CDR2 FYNNEI. This CDR3 has 13 residues. In DNA form, the CDR3 reads TGTGCCAGCAGTGATGGGGGGCTCTATGGCTACACCTTC. Protein product: CASSDGGLYGYTF.

Written as DNA, the CDR3 is TGTGCCAGCAGTGAGACAGGGGTAGGCAATCAGCCCCAGCATTTT. This translates into CASSETGVGNQPQHF. The rearrangement links TRBV2 to TRBJ1-5, with 8 nucleotides matching TRBD1. The ends lost 3 bases at V and 2 bases at J; junction bases unmatched: 3. Germline assignment: CDR1 SNHLY and CDR2 FYNNEI. This CDR3 has 15 amino acids.

In this sample, this clonotype turned up a few times. The chain carries TRBV19 and TRBJ2-1; 7 nucleotides agree with TRBD1. This CDR3 region has 15 residues. Per germline, CDR1 LNHDA and CDR2 SQIVND (reference sequence). The V segment lost 6 bases and the J segment 9 bases; nucleotides outside the gene matches: 14. This CDR3 reads CASRLGGQFDGEQFF. The CDR3 nucleotides read TGTGCCAGTAGGCTAGGGGGACAGTTCGACGGTGAGCAGTTCTTC.